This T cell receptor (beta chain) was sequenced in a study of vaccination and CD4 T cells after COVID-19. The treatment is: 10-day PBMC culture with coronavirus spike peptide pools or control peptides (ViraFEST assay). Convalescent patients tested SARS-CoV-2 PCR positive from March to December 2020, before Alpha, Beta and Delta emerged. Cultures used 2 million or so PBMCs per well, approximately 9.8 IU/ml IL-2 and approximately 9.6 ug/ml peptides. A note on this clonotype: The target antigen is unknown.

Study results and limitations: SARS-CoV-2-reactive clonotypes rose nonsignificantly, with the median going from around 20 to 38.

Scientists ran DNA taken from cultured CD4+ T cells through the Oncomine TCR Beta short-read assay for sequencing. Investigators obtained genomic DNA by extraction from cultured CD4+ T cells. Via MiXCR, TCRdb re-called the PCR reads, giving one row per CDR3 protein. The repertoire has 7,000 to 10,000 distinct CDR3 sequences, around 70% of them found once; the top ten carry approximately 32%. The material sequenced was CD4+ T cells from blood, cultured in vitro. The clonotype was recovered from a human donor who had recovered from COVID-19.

The CDR3 protein is CATSAEKVYTEAFF. The DNA for the CDR3 is TGTGCCACCAGTGCGGAGAAGGTGTACACTGAAGCTTTCTTT. This chain links TRBV24-1 with TRBJ1-1; no reliable D call. CDR1 and CDR2 from the germline V gene are KGHDR and SFDVKD. The V end lost 5 bases, the J end lost 3 bases, and 12 bases lay between the germline ends. This CDR3 contains 14 residues.